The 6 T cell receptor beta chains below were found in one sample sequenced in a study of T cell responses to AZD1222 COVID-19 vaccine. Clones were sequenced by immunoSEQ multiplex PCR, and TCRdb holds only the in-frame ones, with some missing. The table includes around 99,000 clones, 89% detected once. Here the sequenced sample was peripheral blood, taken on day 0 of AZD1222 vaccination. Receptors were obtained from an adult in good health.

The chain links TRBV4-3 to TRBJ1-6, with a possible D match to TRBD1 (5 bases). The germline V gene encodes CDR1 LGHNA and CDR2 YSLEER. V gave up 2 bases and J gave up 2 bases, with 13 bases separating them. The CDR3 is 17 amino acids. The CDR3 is CASSQIFRDAYNSPLHF. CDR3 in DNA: TGCGCCAGCAGCCAAATTTTCAGGGATGCCTATAATTCACCCCTCCACTTT.

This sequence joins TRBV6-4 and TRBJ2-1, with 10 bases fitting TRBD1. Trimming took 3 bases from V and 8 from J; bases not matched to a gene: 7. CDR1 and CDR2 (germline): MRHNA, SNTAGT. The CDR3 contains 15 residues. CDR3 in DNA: TGTGCCAGCAGTGATGGACAGGGGGGTCGCGATGAGCAGTTCTTC. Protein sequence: CASSDGQGGRDEQFF.

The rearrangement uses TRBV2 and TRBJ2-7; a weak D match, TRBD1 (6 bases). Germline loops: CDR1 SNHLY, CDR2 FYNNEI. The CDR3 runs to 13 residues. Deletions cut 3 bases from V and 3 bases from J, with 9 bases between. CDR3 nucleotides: TGTGCCAGCAGTGAGGCCAGGGGCTACGAGCAGTACTTC. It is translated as CASSEARGYEQYF. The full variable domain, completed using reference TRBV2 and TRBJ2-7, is EPEVTQTPSHQVTQMGQEVILRCVPISNHLYFYWYRQILGQKVEFLVSFYNNEISEKSEIFDDQFSVERPDGSNFTLKIRSTKLEDSAMYFCASSEARGYEQYFGPGTRLTVT.

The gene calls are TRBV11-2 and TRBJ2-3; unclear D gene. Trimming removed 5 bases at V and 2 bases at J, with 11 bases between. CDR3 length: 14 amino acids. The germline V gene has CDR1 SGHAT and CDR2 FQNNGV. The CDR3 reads CASSQTDITDTQYF. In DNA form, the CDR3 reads TGTGCCAGCAGCCAGACCGATATCACAGATACGCAGTATTTT.

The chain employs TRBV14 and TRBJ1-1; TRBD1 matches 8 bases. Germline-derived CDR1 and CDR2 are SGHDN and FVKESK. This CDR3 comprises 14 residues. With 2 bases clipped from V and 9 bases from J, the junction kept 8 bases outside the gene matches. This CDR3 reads CASSQYQGAGKAFF. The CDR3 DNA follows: TGTGCCAGCAGCCAATACCAGGGGGCTGGTAAAGCTTTCTTT.

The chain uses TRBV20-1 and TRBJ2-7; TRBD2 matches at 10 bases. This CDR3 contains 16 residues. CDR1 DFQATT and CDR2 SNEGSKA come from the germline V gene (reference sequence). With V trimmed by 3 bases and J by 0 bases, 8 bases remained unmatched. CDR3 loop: CSASGVAGGFSYEQYF. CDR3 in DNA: TGCAGTGCTAGTGGGGTAGCGGGAGGATTCTCCTACGAGCAGTACTTC.